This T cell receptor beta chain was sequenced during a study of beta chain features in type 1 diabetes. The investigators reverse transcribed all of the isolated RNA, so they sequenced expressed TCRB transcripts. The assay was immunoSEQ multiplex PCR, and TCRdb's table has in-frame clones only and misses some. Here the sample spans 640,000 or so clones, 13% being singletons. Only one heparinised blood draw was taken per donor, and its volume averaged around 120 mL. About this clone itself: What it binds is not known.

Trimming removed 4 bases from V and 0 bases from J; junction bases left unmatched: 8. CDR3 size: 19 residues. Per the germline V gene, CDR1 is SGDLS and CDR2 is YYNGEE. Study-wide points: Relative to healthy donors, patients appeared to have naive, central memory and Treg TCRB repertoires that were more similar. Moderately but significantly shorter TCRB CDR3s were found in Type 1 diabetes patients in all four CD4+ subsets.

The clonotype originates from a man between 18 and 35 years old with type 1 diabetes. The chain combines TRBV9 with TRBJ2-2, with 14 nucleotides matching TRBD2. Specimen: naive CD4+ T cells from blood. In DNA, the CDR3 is TGTGCCAGCAGCTCGCGGACTAGCGGGGGGACCTCGAACACCGGGGAGCTGTTTTTT. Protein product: CASSSRTSGGTSNTGELFF. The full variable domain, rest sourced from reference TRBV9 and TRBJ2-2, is DSGVTQTPKHLITATGQRVTLRCSPRSGDLSVYWYQQSLDQGLQFLIQYYNGEERAKGNILERFSAQQFPDLHSELNLSSLELGDSALYFCASSSRTSGGTSNTGELFFGEGSRLTVL.